This TCR beta chain emerged from a study of shared T cell receptors in the human thymus (dated by TCRdb to the early 2020s). Background for the entire study: The study investigated the way shared, self-reactive T-cell receptor alpha chains are produced in the human thymus.

A word on this clone: Its antigen is still unknown. No base-level quality is on record; no much larger clone is a single base apart.

Looking up the germline V gene yields CDR1 MDHEN and CDR2 SYDVKM. At the junction V is shortened by 5 bases and J by 3 bases, with 11 bases in between. Counted from cysteine to phenylalanine, this CDR3 has 13 amino acids. CDR3 DNA only is kept here, 39 bases in frame from base 1. Receptors were amplified or captured by the immunoSEQ multiplex PCR assay. TCRdb provides this immuneACCESS table in a form limited to in-frame rearrangements. Some clones are lacking; in checked studies, under half of them reflect an unresolved V gene, and why the rest are absent is not known. The table for this sample lists hundreds of thousands of clones; about 87% of them were counted only once. 0.0094% of the sample is in the top ten clones. The sample was also linked to a second study, of human thymus T cells. The second source states: The donors were immunologically healthy infants in Finland who had open corrective cardiac surgery for congenital heart defects. The thymus tissue came from surgical resects taken out during corrective cardiac surgery. V and J gene segment usage appeared biased in both thymic and peripheral blood repertoires. The related research reported highly overlapping thymic TCR repertoires among unrelated individuals. The study described the TCR alpha and beta repertoires in under 10 infant thymus samples and a handful of matching peripheral blood samples. Donor ages ranging from roughly 6 to 244 days were recorded, and over 5 male and a couple of female infants were included in the cohort. Thymocytes were freed from the tissue by mechanical means and kept at -70 degrees C as pellets of 10-30 million cells. A QIAsymphony instrument was used to extract genomic DNA from the frozen cell pellets. The immunoSEQ multiplex PCR assay was used to amplify the TCRB and TCRAD loci from a standardized amount of quality-controlled genomic DNA. The V(D)J region was spanned by amplicons of a length sufficient to cover the CDR3 and to identify V and J genes. The amplicons were sequenced on an Illumina platform via the commercial immunoSEQ service. Corrections for primer bias and sequencing errors followed previously described methods, while TCRAD and TCRB definitions were based on the IMGT database. immunoSEQ Analyzer 3.0 and VDJTools were used for repertoire analysis, which covered basic statistics, V/J segment usage, diversity estimates, rarefaction and pairwise overlap. To estimate diversity, the Chao1, ChaoE, Efron-Thisted, Shannon and inverse Simpson indices were applied, and diversity was also estimated on datasets down-sampled to the smallest sample. Repertoire overlap was determined by strict matching of CDR3 nucleotide sequence, V gene and J gene, and Jaccard-based multidimensional scaling clustering was applied. On average, thymus samples gave 750,000 to 950,000 unique TCRB clonotypes, whereas blood samples gave approximately 84,000.

The TCR comes from a boy younger than two with a congenital heart defect. Donor details come from another sample of the same person, matched by shared clones. The rearrangement joined TRBV28 to TRBJ2-7; no D segment can be confidently identified. Sequenced sample: thymocytes. CDR3 sequence: CASSPVIHYEQYF. The nucleotides are TGTGCCAGCAGTCCGGTGATTCACTACGAGCAGTACTTC.